This T cell receptor beta chain was sequenced in a study of blood T cell repertoires in COVID-19 (dated by TCRdb to 2018 to 2021). Study-wide context: Collaborator samples came from the United States, Italy and Spain and covered acute and convalescent phases of COVID-19. HLA class I and class II types, where available, came from metadata supplied by the sample provider rather than from assay-based typing. Sample metadata almost always included a de-identified subject ID, COVID-19 status, age in years and sex. The material from the prospective study consisted of cDNA or gDNA derived from T cells, B-cell-depleted T cells, or PBMCs. The repertoires were made available in a free public database intended to serve as a resource for research on the immune response to SARS-CoV-2. Subjects who had been exposed to COVID-19, were actively infected with it, or had recovered from it provided the deeply sampled blood TCRbeta repertoires that made up the dataset. Samples came from the ongoing ImmuneRACE study (first 160 participants) plus 1,254 subjects from 6 global collaborators.

Notes on this clone: Its antigen target is currently unknown. Base qualities are missing; no much larger clone stands one base away.

Paper-wide results and their limitations: Clinical and demographic metadata were provided uncurated, with the amount varying by source and participant.

The immunoSEQ Assay, a bias-controlled multiplex PCR, was used to amplify TCRbeta CDR3 regions from genomic DNA. The published analysis was carried out like this. The number of nucleated cells in each sample was estimated from the amplification of reference gene primers within the assay. Sequence reads were collapsed and filtered to measure the absolute abundance of every unique TCRbeta CDR3 rearrangement. For each sample, productive Simpson clonality was calculated as the square root of Simpson's diversity index across productive rearrangements. TCRdb re-hosts the immuneACCESS table, in-frame sequences only. Its copies lack some clones; in the studies checked, an unresolved V gene accounts for under half of them, and the cause for the rest is not known. D and trimming come from the DNA, and the V and J calls and clone size come from that table. Across this sample there are roughly 250,000 clones, with just over 90% seen only once. The ten largest clones capture 2.3% of the sample.

Enrolling through a virtual design, the prospective study's participants ranged in age from about 18 to 100 years and lived across roughly 24 United States geographic areas. Cohort assignment in the prospective study relied on participant-reported clinical history from a screening survey and a study questionnaire. Mobile phlebotomists in the prospective study collected whole blood, serum and a nasopharyngeal or oropharyngeal swab from every participant. Additional blood draws and questionnaires over an approximately two-month period could optionally be provided by prospective study participants. Blood samples from the prospective study were shipped frozen or at room temperature prior to DNA extraction. Including cysteine and phenylalanine, the CDR3 has 17 amino acids. Solely the CDR3 DNA is kept, with 51 bases framed from the first base. Deletion took 6 bases off V and 1 base off J, with a span of 19 bases between the germline ends. The germline V gene provides CDR1 SNHLY and CDR2 FYNNEI.

This receptor was taken from a woman in her 40s with acute COVID-19. The rearrangement combines TRBV2 with TRBJ1-5; the D gene is perhaps TRBD1, from 5 matching bases. The sample comprised PBMCs or T cells enriched from blood (not recorded which). CDR3 protein: CASSEGRGARSNQPQHF. The nucleotides read TGTGCCAGCAGCGAGGGGCGGGGTGCTAGGAGCAATCAGCCCCAGCATTTT. This CDR3, with the reference TRBV2 and TRBJ1-5 proteins standing in past its ends, gives the full variable domain EPEVTQTPSHQVTQMGQEVILRCVPISNHLYFYWYRQILGQKVEFLVSFYNNEISEKSEIFDDQFSVERPDGSNFTLKIRSTKLEDSAMYFCASSEGRGARSNQPQHFGDGTRLSIL.